This is a list of T cell receptor beta chains from one sample in a study of T-cell memory formation after mild COVID-19. TCRdb fed the 5' RACE reads into MiXCR, producing one record per CDR3 protein. Seen here are about 430,000 distinct CDR3 sequences, more than 15% observed once, and the top ten hold around a fifth. The sequenced sample was PBMCs or a T cell subset sorted from them (not recorded which). The receptor set was obtained from a man in his late teens or twenties who had mild COVID-19 (a few samples of this study predate the infection). Cell type and time point are not known. Each CDR3 is given with its conserved first and last residue. Fields, in order: V gene, clone size, J gene, D gene, CDR3 protein, CDR3 DNA. A D gene is named only where the DNA matches it firmly. Part of the rows lack a size; the others show once, few, many or a class for expanded clones.

TRBV4-1	few	TRBJ2-7	TRBD1	CASSHAPGTGGFEQYF	TGCGCCAGCAGCCACGCTCCCGGGACAGGGGGTTTCGAGCAGTACTTC
TRBV28	many	TRBJ2-5	TRBD1	CASSRTGNLQTQYF	TGTGCCAGCAGTAGGACAGGGAATCTACAGACCCAGTACTTC
TRBV4-2	-	TRBJ1-1	-	CASSHRTQGPEAFF	TGTGCCAGCAGCCACCGTACTCAGGGACCTGAAGCTTTCTTT
TRBV7-8	few	TRBJ1-1	-	CASSPNRNGEAFF	TGTGCCAGCAGCCCCAACAGGAATGGTGAAGCTTTCTTT
TRBV7-6	-	TRBJ1-1	-	CASSSGRSNTEAFF	TGTGCCAGCAGCTCCGGACGGTCGAACACTGAAGCTTTCTTT
TRBV5-8	few	TRBJ2-7	-	CASSFRTESYEQYF	TGTGCCAGCAGCTTTAGGACCGAGTCCTACGAGCAGTACTTC
TRBV6-5	few	TRBJ2-3	-	CASRDLSTDTQYF	TGTGCCAGTCGAGACCTATCCACAGATACGCAGTATTTT
TRBV21-1	-	TRBJ2-1	-	CASIQRYTGGDGEQFF	TGTGCCAGCATCCAGCGGTATACAGGGGGGGATGGTGAGCAGTTCTTC
TRBV12-3/TRBV12-4	-	TRBJ1-2	-	CASSLVRGYNYGYTF	TGTGCCAGCAGTTTAGTCAGGGGTTATAACTATGGCTACACCTTC
TRBV5-1	-	TRBJ2-1	TRBD1	CASSTGGFYNEQFF	TGCGCCAGCAGCACAGGGGGCTTTTACAATGAGCAGTTCTTC
TRBV5-5	few	TRBJ1-5	-	CASSLDLGGLGQPQHF	TGTGCCAGCAGCTTGGATTTGGGGGGTTTGGGTCAGCCCCAGCATTTT
TRBV4-2	-	TRBJ2-7	TRBD2	CASSQEDGGSGEQYF	TGTGCCAGCAGCCAAGAAGACGGGGGGTCCGGGGAGCAGTACTTC
TRBV6-5	-	TRBJ1-1	-	CASSRDRPNTEAFF	TGTGCCAGCAGCAGAGACCGGCCGAACACTGAAGCTTTCTTT
TRBV6-5	few	TRBJ2-1	-	CASSDRTGRDNEQFF	TGTGCCAGCAGTGATAGGACAGGGAGGGACAATGAGCAGTTCTTC
TRBV24-1	few	TRBJ2-3	-	CATSVSDTQYF	TGTGCCACCAGTGTGTCTGATACGCAGTATTTT
TRBV27	-	TRBJ1-2	TRBD1	CASSSFDRDYGYTF	TGTGCCAGCAGTTCCTTTGACAGGGACTATGGCTACACCTTC
TRBV3-1	few	TRBJ2-7	-	CASSQDSGRQQYF	TGTGCCAGCAGCCAAGATTCGGGCCGCCAGCAGTACTTC
TRBV28	-	TRBJ1-5	-	CASSSAGLNNQPQHF	TGTGCCAGCAGTTCGGCCGGGCTGAACAATCAGCCCCAGCATTTT
TRBV11-3	few	TRBJ1-2	-	CASSRMSRGYTF	TGTGCCAGCAGCCGAATGTCGCGTGGCTACACCTTC
TRBV28	few	TRBJ1-2	-	CASSWSLTNYGYTF	TGTGCCAGCAGTTGGTCTTTAACTAACTATGGCTACACCTTC
TRBV5-1	few	TRBJ1-1	TRBD1	CASSYPGQAEAFF	TGCGCCAGCAGCTACCCTGGACAGGCAGAAGCTTTCTTT
TRBV4-2	-	TRBJ2-5	-	CASSPEVLAGQETQYF	TGTGCCAGCAGCCCCGAGGTCCTCGCGGGGCAAGAGACCCAGTACTTC
TRBV19	-	TRBJ1-2	-	CASSMGHSRKGYTF	TGTGCCAGTAGTATGGGACATAGTCGTAAGGGCTACACCTTC
TRBV7-9	-	TRBJ1-4	TRBD1	CASSLSHRGYEKLFF	TGTGCCAGCAGCTTAAGTCACAGGGGGTATGAAAAACTGTTTTTT
TRBV7-2	-	TRBJ2-3	TRBD1	CASSTMGQEADTQYF	TGTGCCAGCAGCACGATGGGACAGGAAGCAGATACGCAGTATTTT
TRBV7-6	few	TRBJ1-2	-	CASSRVQGDANYGYTF	TGTGCCAGCAGCCGAGTACAGGGAGATGCTAACTATGGCTACACCTTC
TRBV6-5	-	TRBJ1-6	TRBD1	CASSYSWDRDSPLHF	TGTGCCAGCAGTTACTCGTGGGACAGGGATTCACCCCTCCACTTT
TRBV7-6	few	TRBJ2-2	-	CASQARAGELFF	TGTGCCAGCCAGGCTAGGGCCGGGGAGCTGTTTTTT
TRBV6-6	once	TRBJ2-2	TRBD2	CASSYSLAGWPGELFF	TGTGCCAGCAGTTACTCCCTAGCGGGGTGGCCCGGGGAGCTGTTTTTT
TRBV6-5	few	TRBJ2-2	-	CASSYPNSGELFF	TGTGCCAGCAGTTACCCCAACTCCGGGGAGCTGTTTTTT
TRBV7-2	many	TRBJ1-2	-	CASSLGPLDGYTF	TGTGCCAGCAGCTTAGGTCCCCTAGATGGCTACACCTTC
TRBV7-2	-	TRBJ1-1	-	CASSWGPQNTEAFF	TGTGCCAGCAGTTGGGGACCCCAAAACACTGAAGCTTTCTTT
TRBV20-1	few	TRBJ2-1	-	CSARLSGYEQFF	TGCAGTGCTAGATTGAGCGGCTATGAGCAGTTCTTC
TRBV7-8	few	TRBJ2-2	TRBD1	CASSQPGQPTGELFF	TGTGCCAGCAGCCAGCCGGGACAGCCCACCGGGGAGCTGTTTTTT
TRBV20-1	few	TRBJ1-5	TRBD1	CSARDRMTGGFQPQHF	TGCAGTGCTAGAGATCGCATGACAGGGGGCTTTCAGCCCCAGCATTTT
TRBV18	-	TRBJ1-1	TRBD1	CASSPPTTGEGTEAFF	TGTGCCAGCTCACCACCCACTACAGGGGAGGGCACTGAAGCTTTCTTT
TRBV7-9	-	TRBJ2-7	-	CASSLLRWQGTDEQYF	TGTGCCAGCAGCTTACTACGGTGGCAGGGTACCGACGAGCAGTACTTC
TRBV18	few	TRBJ2-5	-	CASSPPGAGYTETQYF	TGTGCCAGCTCACCACCGGGGGCAGGGTATACGGAGACCCAGTACTTC
TRBV14	few	TRBJ1-2	TRBD1	CASSQETGGLFYGYTF	TGTGCCAGCAGCCAAGAGACAGGGGGTCTATTCTATGGCTACACCTTC
TRBV10-3	few	TRBJ1-3	TRBD1	CAIRQGLGSGNTIYF	TGTGCCATAAGACAGGGTCTCGGCTCTGGAAACACCATATATTTT
TRBV7-9	-	TRBJ1-1	-	CASSLGSGTDTEAFF	TGTGCCAGCAGCCTAGGCTCGGGCACGGACACTGAAGCTTTCTTT
TRBV29-1	few	TRBJ1-4	-	CSVEVRGMVNEKLFF	TGCAGCGTTGAAGTTCGGGGTATGGTTAATGAAAAACTGTTTTTT
TRBV7-8	-	TRBJ2-7	-	CASSSRDRPSFSYEQYF	TGTGCCAGCAGCTCCCGTGACAGGCCTTCCTTTTCCTACGAGCAGTACTTC
TRBV2	-	TRBJ2-5	-	CASTARETQYF	TGTGCCAGCACCGCTCGAGAGACCCAGTACTTC
TRBV27	-	TRBJ1-1	TRBD1	CASSRTDRVGNTEAFF	TGTGCCAGCAGTCGGACGGACAGGGTGGGGAACACTGAAGCTTTCTTT
TRBV25-1	-	TRBJ1-3	-	CASSSNFGRSPSGNTIYF	TGTGCCAGCAGTTCGAATTTCGGACGTAGTCCCTCTGGAAACACCATATATTTT
TRBV5-1	few	TRBJ1-3	-	CASSLSSSLSGNTIYF	TGCGCCAGCAGCTTGTCCTCCTCTCTCTCTGGAAACACCATATATTTT
TRBV6-2/TRBV6-3	-	TRBJ2-3	-	CASSPSEGYTQYF	TGTGCCAGCAGTCCCTCGGAAGGCTATACGCAGTATTTT
TRBV5-1	few	TRBJ2-7	-	CASSLEGPASYEQYF	TGCGCCAGCAGCTTAGAAGGTCCTGCGTCCTACGAGCAGTACTTC
TRBV7-9	-	TRBJ2-7	-	CASSLGTADSYEQYF	TGTGCCAGCAGCTTAGGGACGGCAGACTCCTACGAGCAGTACTTC
TRBV15	few	TRBJ2-6	-	CATSRDRGTGANVLTF	TGTGCCACCAGCAGAGATAGAGGGACTGGGGCCAACGTCCTGACTTTC
TRBV4-1	-	TRBJ1-1	TRBD1	CASSQGRTGSFTEAFF	TGCGCCAGCAGCCAGGGTAGGACAGGAAGCTTCACCGAAGCTTTCTTT
TRBV7-2	-	TRBJ1-4	-	CASSMGQAWGTNEKLFF	TGTGCCAGCAGCATGGGCCAGGCATGGGGAACTAATGAAAAACTGTTTTTT
TRBV6-5	few	TRBJ2-7	TRBD1	CASSYDGTGLREQYF	TGTGCCAGCAGTTACGATGGGACAGGGCTTCGAGAGCAGTACTTC
TRBV24-1	few	TRBJ2-1	-	CATSEGGLYNEQFF	TGTGCCACCAGTGAAGGGGGGCTGTACAATGAGCAGTTCTTC
TRBV11-2	few	TRBJ2-4	TRBD2	CASSRGSSGDLAKNIQYF	TGTGCCAGCAGCCGTGGGAGTAGCGGGGACTTAGCCAAAAACATTCAGTACTTC
TRBV9	-	TRBJ2-1	TRBD2	CASSGLGISGDYNEQFF	TGTGCCAGCAGCGGGCTCGGGATTAGCGGGGACTACAATGAGCAGTTCTTC
TRBV7-9	-	TRBJ2-5	-	CASSQGSGGETQYF	TGTGCCAGCAGCCAGGGGTCTGGCGGGGAGACCCAGTACTTC
TRBV28	-	TRBJ1-3	-	CASSSGSNSGNTIYF	TGTGCCAGCAGTTCGGGGTCGAATTCTGGAAACACCATATATTTT